These 20 T cell receptor beta chains originate from one sample sequenced in a study of technical replicates of blood from several donors. TCRdb's copy holds only in-frame clones and misses some; the assay was immunoSEQ multiplex PCR. Of tens of thousands of clones in the sample, about 91% were seen once. The sample taken for sequencing was PBMCs. These receptors all stem from a human donor in good health. Some clones in this sample may be carry-over from other donors' samples.

The chain recombines TRBV7-6 with TRBJ2-1; 12 nucleotides align to TRBD2. Trimming took 4 bases from V and 8 from J; bases not matched to a gene: 3. From germline, CDR1 is SGHVS and CDR2 FNYEAQ. The CDR3 runs to 14 residues. The CDR3 protein is CASSWGLAGDEQFF. In DNA, the CDR3 is TGTGCCAGCAGCTGGGGACTAGCGGGCGATGAGCAGTTCTTC.

The V gene is TRBV2, the J gene TRBJ2-7; the D gene is possibly TRBD1 (6 bases). The CDR3 contains 14 residues. The germline V gene has CDR1 SNHLY and CDR2 FYNNEI. Trimming took off 6 bases at V and 5 bases at J, with 17 bases between the two ends. CDR3 sequence reads: CASRGDILGHEQYF. CDR3 DNA: TGTGCCAGCAGGGGGGACATCCTCGGCCACGAGCAGTACTTC. The variable domain in full, completed from reference TRBV2 and TRBJ2-7, reads EPEVTQTPSHQVTQMGQEVILRCVPISNHLYFYWYRQILGQKVEFLVSFYNNEISEKSEIFDDQFSVERPDGSNFTLKIRSTKLEDSAMYFCASRGDILGHEQYFGPGTRLTVT.

The chain is built from TRBV5-1 and TRBJ2-1, with D possibly matching TRBD1 (5 bases). Trimming stripped 1 base from V and 5 bases from J, with 22 bases between. CDR3 length: 18 residues. CDR1 is SGHRS and CDR2 is YFSETQ in the germline V gene. CDR3 amino acids: CASSLWAGLSPRNNEQFF. The CDR3 DNA follows: TGCGCCAGCAGCTTGTGGGCAGGGCTTTCACCGCGAAACAATGAGCAGTTCTTC.

The chain has TRBV6-5 and TRBJ1-5, with 7 bases fitting TRBD1. The CDR3 runs to 14 residues. J lost 2 bases, V lost 7 bases, and 5 bases had no gene match. Per the germline V gene, CDR1 is MNHEY and CDR2 is SVGAGI. In nucleotides, the CDR3 is TGTGCCAGCACCAGTGGACAGGGCAATCAGCCCCAGCATTTT. This gives the protein CASTSGQGNQPQHF.

The chain joins TRBV18 to TRBJ1-3; no clear D. Trimming left V 1 base short and J 2 bases short, with 9 bases between. This CDR3 comprises 15 residues. Germline V CDR1 and CDR2: KGHSH, LQKENI. CDR3 protein: CASSPLITAGNTIYF. The CDR3 DNA follows: TGTGCCAGCTCACCACTAATCACAGCTGGAAACACCATATATTTT. The full variable domain, rest sourced from reference TRBV18 and TRBJ1-3, is NAGVMQNPRHLVRRRGQEARLRCSPMKGHSHVYWYRQLPEEGLKFMVYLQKENIIDESGMPKERFSAEFPKEGPSILRIQQVVRGDSAAYFCASSPLITAGNTIYFGEGSWLTVV.

The gene calls are TRBV9 and TRBJ2-1; 13 nucleotides agree with TRBD2. Germline CDR1 and CDR2: SGDLS and YYNGEE. This CDR3 comprises 20 residues. V lost 1 base, J lost 1 base, and 11 bases stayed unmatched. CDR3 protein: CASSVTVTSGGAPSYNEQFF. The DNA of the CDR3 is TGTGCCAGCAGCGTAACCGTAACTAGCGGGGGGGCCCCATCCTACAATGAGCAGTTCTTC. Combining the CDR3 with reference TRBV9 and TRBJ2-1 gives the whole variable domain DSGVTQTPKHLITATGQRVTLRCSPRSGDLSVYWYQQSLDQGLQFLIQYYNGEERAKGNILERFSAQQFPDLHSELNLSSLELGDSALYFCASSVTVTSGGAPSYNEQFFGPGTRLTVL.

The V and J genes are TRBV9 and TRBJ2-5; D gene uncertain. V lost 0 bases, J lost 5 bases, and 11 bases lay in between. Germline V gene data show CDR1 as SGDLS and CDR2 as YYNGEE. CDR3 length equals 14 residues. The CDR3 spells CASSVGSFQETQYF. The CDR3 nucleotides are TGTGCCAGCAGCGTAGGTAGCTTCCAGGAGACCCAGTACTTC.

This sequence joins TRBV9 and TRBJ1-3; D is unresolved. V gave up 4 bases and J gave up 3 bases, with 23 bases separating them. The CDR3 totals 18 residues. In germline, CDR1 is SGDLS, CDR2 YYNGEE. The CDR3 region is CASSPQFRGEFGGNTIYF. In DNA, the CDR3 is TGTGCCAGCAGCCCTCAGTTTCGAGGAGAATTCGGTGGAAACACCATATATTTT.

The table lists this clone with a count of one. V usage is TRBV29-1 and J usage is TRBJ2-1, with TRBD2 matching over 8 bases. V shed 7 bases, J shed 3 bases, and the junction held 5 bases outside the gene matches. Germline V gives CDR1 SQVTM, CDR2 ANQGSEA. The CDR3 consists of 13 residues. The CDR3 is CSGRLANYNEQFF. As DNA, the CDR3 is TGCAGCGGCCGACTAGCGAACTACAATGAGCAGTTCTTC.

This clone was recorded once. This chain uses TRBV7-3 with TRBJ2-5, with 9 bases that match TRBD1. V shed 5 bases and J 5 bases; nucleotides not matched to a gene: 6. CDR3 length: 14 residues. CDR1 SGHTA and CDR2 FQGTGA come from the germline V gene. The CDR3 sequence is CASSRFGQGETQYF. DNA of the CDR3: TGTGCCAGCAGCCGCTTCGGACAGGGGGAGACCCAGTACTTC.

This chain uses TRBV12-5 with TRBJ2-3; D is unclear. This CDR3 is built from 13 residues. CDR1 LGHNT and CDR2 FRNRAP come from the germline V gene. Between the trimmed V and J ends, which lost 7 bases and 4 bases, there was a span of 12 bases. The CDR3 DNA sequence: TGTGCTAGTGCTGAATGGGCACCAGATACGCAGTATTTT. It codes for CASAEWAPDTQYF.

The chain combines TRBV2 with TRBJ1-5, with a weak D call TRBD1 (5 bases). V was pared by 2 bases and J by 3 bases, with 8 bases between. The V gene's germline CDR1 is SNHLY and CDR2 FYNNEI. The CDR3 loop spans 14 amino acids. The CDR3 nucleotides read TGTGCCAGCAGTGAACGCAGGGTCAATCAGCCCCAGCATTTT. Translating gives CASSERRVNQPQHF.

This sequence joins TRBV6-5 and TRBJ2-3; TRBD2 agrees at 9 bases. CDR3 length: 14 residues. The germline V gene encodes CDR1 MNHEY and CDR2 SVGAGI. The V and J ends lost 5 bases and 5 bases, in that order; junction bases with no gene match: 5. Here the CDR3 reads CASSRTSAGDTQYF. In DNA, the CDR3 is TGTGCCAGCAGTCGGACTAGCGCTGGAGATACGCAGTATTTT.

The chain recombines TRBV6-6 with TRBJ1-1; 9 bases fit TRBD1. The germline V gene encodes CDR1 MNHNY and CDR2 SVGAGI (reference sequence). This CDR3 contains 16 residues. Germline trimming cut 9 bases from V and 4 bases from J; bases unmatched to any gene: 15. CDR3 region: CASTSVGTGRGTEAFF. The CDR3 nucleotides read TGTGCCAGTACATCTGTAGGGACAGGGCGGGGCACTGAAGCTTTCTTT.

A single count supports this clone. This chain connects TRBV30 to TRBJ1-4; 8 bases agree with TRBD1. Germline loops: CDR1 GTSNPN, CDR2 SVGIG (reference sequence). The CDR3 is 14 amino acids. V shed 1 base, J shed 5 bases, and the junction held 3 bases outside the gene matches. The DNA for the CDR3 is TGTGCCTGGAGTGGTAACAGGGGGAATGAAAAACTGTTTTTT. This sequence encodes CAWSGNRGNEKLFF. The full variable domain, its missing parts supplied by reference TRBV30 and TRBJ1-4, is SQTIHQWPATLVQPVGSPLSLECTVEGTSNPNLYWYRQAAGRGLQLLFYSVGIGQISSEVPQNLSASRPQDRQFILSSKKLLLSDSGFYLCAWSGNRGNEKLFFGSGTQLSVL.

V is TRBV7-9 and J is TRBJ1-5, with D tentatively TRBD1 (5 bases). The CDR3 runs 14 residues. Trimming pared 5 bases from V and 3 bases from J, leaving 11 bases between. Germline V gene sequence: CDR1 SEHNR, CDR2 FQNEAQ (reference sequence). The CDR3 DNA reads as TGTGCCAGCAGCCCTGGGACTGACAATCAGCCCCAGCATTTT. Its translation: CASSPGTDNQPQHF. Supplemented by reference TRBV7-9 and TRBJ1-5, the full variable domain reads DTGVSQNPRHKITKRGQNVTFRCDPISEHNRLYWYRQTLGQGPEFLTYFQNEAQLEKSRLLSDRFSAERPKGSFSTLEIQRTEQGDSAMYLCASSPGTDNQPQHFGDGTRLSIL.

This sequence joins TRBV5-1 and TRBJ2-5; TRBD2 matches at 8 bases. CDR1 and CDR2 (germline): SGHRS, YFSETQ. The ends lost 4 bases at V and 0 bases at J; junction bases unmatched: 11. The CDR3 is 17 amino acids. The CDR3 loop reads CASSRTPQRGNQETQYF. CDR3 DNA sequence: TGCGCCAGCAGCAGGACCCCCCAGCGGGGGAACCAAGAGACCCAGTACTTC.

With regard to this clone: The sample holds other DNA sequences that translate to the same CDR3. J is TRBJ2-2 and V is TRBV30; D possibly corresponds to TRBD2 (5 bases). Germline V gives CDR1 GTSNPN, CDR2 SVGIG (reference sequence). The CDR3 loop spans 14 amino acids. V gave up 0 bases and J gave up 5 bases, with 10 bases separating them. CDR3 DNA sequence: TGTGCCTGGAGTGTTCCTCGGGGAACCGGGGAGCTGTTTTTT. Amino acids: CAWSVPRGTGELFF. Full variable domain (remainder filled in from reference TRBV30 and TRBJ2-2): SQTIHQWPATLVQPVGSPLSLECTVEGTSNPNLYWYRQAAGRGLQLLFYSVGIGQISSEVPQNLSASRPQDRQFILSSKKLLLSDSGFYLCAWSVPRGTGELFFGEGSRLTVL.

This clone was recorded once. This sequence joins TRBV6-1 and TRBJ2-3; TRBD2 agrees at 7 bases. CDR3 length: 15 amino acids. The germline gives CDR1 MNHNS, CDR2 SASEGT. After removal of 6 bases from V and 2 bases from J, the junction contained 8 bases not matched to a gene. The CDR3 loop reads CASSRGTTYTDTQYF. The CDR3 DNA reads as TGTGCCAGCAGCCGTGGGACTACATACACAGATACGCAGTATTTT.

The rearrangement links TRBV18 to TRBJ1-2; D may be TRBD1 (5 bases). This CDR3 spans 13 amino acids. The V end lost 5 bases, the J end lost 1 base, and 8 bases lay between the germline ends. Germline loops: CDR1 KGHSH, CDR2 LQKENI. CDR3 region: CASSADSNYGYTF. CDR3 sequence (DNA): TGTGCCAGCTCAGCCGACAGTAACTATGGCTACACCTTC.